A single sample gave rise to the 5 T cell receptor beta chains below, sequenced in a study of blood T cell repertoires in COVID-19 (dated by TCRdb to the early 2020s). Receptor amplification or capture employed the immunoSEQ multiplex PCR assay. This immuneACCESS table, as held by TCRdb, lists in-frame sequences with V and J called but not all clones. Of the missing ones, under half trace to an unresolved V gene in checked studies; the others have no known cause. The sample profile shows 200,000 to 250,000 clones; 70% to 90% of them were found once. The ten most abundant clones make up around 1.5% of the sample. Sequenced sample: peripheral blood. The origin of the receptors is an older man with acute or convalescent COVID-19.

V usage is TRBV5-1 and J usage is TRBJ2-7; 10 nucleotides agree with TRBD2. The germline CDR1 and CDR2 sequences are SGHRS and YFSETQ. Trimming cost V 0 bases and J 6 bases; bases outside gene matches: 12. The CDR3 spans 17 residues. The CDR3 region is CASSLEGYSGRGGEQYF. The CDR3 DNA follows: TGCGCCAGCAGCTTGGAGGGGTACAGCGGGAGGGGCGGCGAGCAGTACTTC.

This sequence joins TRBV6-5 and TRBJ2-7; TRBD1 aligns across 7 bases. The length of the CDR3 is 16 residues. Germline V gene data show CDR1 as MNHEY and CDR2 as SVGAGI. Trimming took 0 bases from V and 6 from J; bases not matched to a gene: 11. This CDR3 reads CASSYSTGNRGGEQYF. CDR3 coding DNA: TGTGCCAGCAGTTACTCGACAGGGAACAGGGGCGGCGAGCAGTACTTC.

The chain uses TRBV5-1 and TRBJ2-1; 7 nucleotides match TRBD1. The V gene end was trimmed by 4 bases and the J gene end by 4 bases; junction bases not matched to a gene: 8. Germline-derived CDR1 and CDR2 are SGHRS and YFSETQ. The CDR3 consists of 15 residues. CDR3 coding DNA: TGCGCCAGCAGCATCACAGGGGCGGAATACAATGAGCAGTTCTTC. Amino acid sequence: CASSITGAEYNEQFF.

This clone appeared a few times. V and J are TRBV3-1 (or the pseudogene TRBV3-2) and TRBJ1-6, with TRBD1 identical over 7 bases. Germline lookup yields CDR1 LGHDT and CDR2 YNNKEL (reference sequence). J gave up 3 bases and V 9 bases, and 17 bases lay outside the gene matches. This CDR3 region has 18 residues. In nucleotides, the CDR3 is TGTGCCAGTTATGATAGACAGGGATTATTAGGCTATAATTCACCCCTCCACTTT. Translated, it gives CASYDRQGLLGYNSPLHF.

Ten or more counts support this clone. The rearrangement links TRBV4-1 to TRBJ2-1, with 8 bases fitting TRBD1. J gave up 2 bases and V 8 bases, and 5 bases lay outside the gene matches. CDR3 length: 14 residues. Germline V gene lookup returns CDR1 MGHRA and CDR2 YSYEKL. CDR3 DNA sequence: TGCGCCAGCGTCGGGACAGGTGCCTACAATGAGCAGTTCTTC. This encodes CASVGTGAYNEQFF.